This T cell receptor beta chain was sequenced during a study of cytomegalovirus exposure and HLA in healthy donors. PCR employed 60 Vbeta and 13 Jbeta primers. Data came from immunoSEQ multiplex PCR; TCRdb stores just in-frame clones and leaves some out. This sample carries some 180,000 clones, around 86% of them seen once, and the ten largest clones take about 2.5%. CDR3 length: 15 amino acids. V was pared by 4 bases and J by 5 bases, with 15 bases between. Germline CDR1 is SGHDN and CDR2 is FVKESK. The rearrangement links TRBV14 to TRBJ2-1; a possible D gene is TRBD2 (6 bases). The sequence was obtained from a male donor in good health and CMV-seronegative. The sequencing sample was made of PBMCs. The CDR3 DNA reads TGTGCCAGCAGCCCGATCCCCCCGGGGGACAATGAGCAGTTCTTC. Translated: CASSPIPPGDNEQFF.